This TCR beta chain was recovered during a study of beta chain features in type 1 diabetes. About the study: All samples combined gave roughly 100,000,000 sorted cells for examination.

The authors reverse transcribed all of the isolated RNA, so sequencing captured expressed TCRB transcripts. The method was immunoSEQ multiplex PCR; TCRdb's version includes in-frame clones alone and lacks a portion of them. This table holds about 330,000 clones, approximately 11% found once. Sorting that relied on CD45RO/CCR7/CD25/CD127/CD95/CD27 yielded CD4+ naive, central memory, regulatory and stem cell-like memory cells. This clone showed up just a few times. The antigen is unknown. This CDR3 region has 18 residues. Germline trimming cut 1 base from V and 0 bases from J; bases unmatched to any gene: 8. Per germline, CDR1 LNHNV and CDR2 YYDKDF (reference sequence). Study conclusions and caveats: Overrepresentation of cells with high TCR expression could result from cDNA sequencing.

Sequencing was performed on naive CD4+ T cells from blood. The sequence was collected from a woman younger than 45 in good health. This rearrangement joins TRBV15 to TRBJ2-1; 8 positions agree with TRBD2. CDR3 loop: CATSRAGTRGSSYNEQFF. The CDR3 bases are TGTGCCACCAGCAGAGCCGGGACTAGGGGAAGCTCCTACAATGAGCAGTTCTTC.